The clone carrying this T cell receptor beta chain was seen more than once but under ten times. This specimen comes from a study of CD8 T cells in ankylosing spondylitis. One entry per CDR3 protein, called by TCRdb with MiXCR from the 5' RACE reads. In the table there are about 130,000 distinct CDR3 sequences, 9.3% of which are singletons. This TCR derives from a male donor with ankylosing spondylitis or in good health (not recorded which). The specimen was blood, either unsorted or a sorted T cell fraction (not recorded which).

As DNA, the CDR3 is TGCAGCGCAGAATCGGGACTTCTTCAGTACTTC. It yields the protein CSAESGLLQYF. V and J are TRBV29-1 and TRBJ2-4; D possibly corresponds to TRBD2 (6 bases). The V gene's germline CDR1 is SQVTM and CDR2 ANQGSEA. V lost 7 bases, J lost 11 bases, and 15 bases lay in between. This CDR3 has 11 amino acids.